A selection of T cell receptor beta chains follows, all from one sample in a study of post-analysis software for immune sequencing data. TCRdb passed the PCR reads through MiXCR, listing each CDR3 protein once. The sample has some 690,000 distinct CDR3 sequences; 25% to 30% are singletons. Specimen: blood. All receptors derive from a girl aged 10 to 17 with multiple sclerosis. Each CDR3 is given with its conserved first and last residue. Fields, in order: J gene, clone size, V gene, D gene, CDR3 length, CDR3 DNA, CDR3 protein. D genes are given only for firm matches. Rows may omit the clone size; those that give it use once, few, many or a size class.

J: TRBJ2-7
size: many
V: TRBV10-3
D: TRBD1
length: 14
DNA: TGTGCCATCAGTGGGTACAGGGGGAGCTACGAGCAGTACTTC
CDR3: CAISGYRGSYEQYF

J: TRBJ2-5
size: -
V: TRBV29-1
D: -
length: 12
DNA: TGCAGCGCCATCCCAGGCCAAGAGACCCGGTACTTC
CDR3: CSAIPGQETRYF

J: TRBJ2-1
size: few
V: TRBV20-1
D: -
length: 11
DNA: TGCAGTGCTAGTCACGGGAATGAGCAGTTCTTC
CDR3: CSASHGNEQFF

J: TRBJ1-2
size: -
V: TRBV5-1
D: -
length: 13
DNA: TGCGCCAGCAGCTTGGAAGGGGTGGATGGCTACACCTTC
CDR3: CASSLEGVDGYTF

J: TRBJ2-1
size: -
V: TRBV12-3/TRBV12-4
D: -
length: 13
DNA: TGTGCCAGCAGTTTTTACGGCCACAATGAGCAGTTCTTC
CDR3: CASSFYGHNEQFF

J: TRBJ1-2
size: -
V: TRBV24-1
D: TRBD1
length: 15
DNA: TGTGCCACCAGTGATTTGCACGGGGACAGGTCTGGCTACACCTTC
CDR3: CATSDLHGDRSGYTF

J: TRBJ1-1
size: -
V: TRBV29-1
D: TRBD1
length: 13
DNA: TGCAGCGTTCTCTGGACAGGGCTCACTGAAGCTTTCTTT
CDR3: CSVLWTGLTEAFF

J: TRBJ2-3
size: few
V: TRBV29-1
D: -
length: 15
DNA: TGCAGCGTTGAAGAATTGGACCGTGCCACAGATACGCAGTATTTT
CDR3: CSVEELDRATDTQYF

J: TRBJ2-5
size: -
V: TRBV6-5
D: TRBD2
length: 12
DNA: TGTGCCAGCAGTTACTCGGGGGGGGTCCAGTACTTC
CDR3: CASSYSGGVQYF

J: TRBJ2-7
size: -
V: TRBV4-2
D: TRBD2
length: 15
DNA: TGTGCCAGCAGCCAAGATAGCGGGGACCCCTACGAGCAGTACTTC
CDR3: CASSQDSGDPYEQYF

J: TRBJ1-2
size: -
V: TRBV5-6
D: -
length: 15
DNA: TGTGCCAGCAGACTGGGGACCAGGACCCACTATGGCTACACCTTC
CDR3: CASRLGTRTHYGYTF

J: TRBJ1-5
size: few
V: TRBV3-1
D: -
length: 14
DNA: TGTGCCAGCAGCCAAGATCTCGGCAATCAGCCCCAGCATTTT
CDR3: CASSQDLGNQPQHF

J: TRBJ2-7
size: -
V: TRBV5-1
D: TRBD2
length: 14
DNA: TGCGCCAGCACCTTAGCGGGGTTCTCCTACGAGCAGTACTTC
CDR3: CASTLAGFSYEQYF

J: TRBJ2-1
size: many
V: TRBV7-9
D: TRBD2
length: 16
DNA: TGTGCCAGCAGCCCAACGGGACTAGCGGGAGGGAATGAGCAGTTCTTC
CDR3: CASSPTGLAGGNEQFF

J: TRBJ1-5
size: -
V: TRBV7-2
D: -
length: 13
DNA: TGTGCCAGCAGCTCTCAGACTAATCAGCCCCAGCATTTT
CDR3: CASSSQTNQPQHF

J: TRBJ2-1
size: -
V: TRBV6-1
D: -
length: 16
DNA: TGTGCCAGCCAAGGGTGGGGGCGGAGCTCCTACAATGAGCAGTTCTTC
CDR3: CASQGWGRSSYNEQFF

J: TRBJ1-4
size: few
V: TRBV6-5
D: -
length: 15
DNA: TGTGCCACCCGGACAGTTGAGGGGAATAATGAAAAACTGTTTTTT
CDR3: CATRTVEGNNEKLFF

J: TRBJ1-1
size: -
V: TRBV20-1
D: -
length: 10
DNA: TGCGGTGAAGGACGTCTTAGAGCTTTCTTT
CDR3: CGEGRLRAFF

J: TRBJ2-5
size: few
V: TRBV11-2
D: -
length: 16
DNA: TGTGCCAGCAGCTTAGGATTATCCGGGGGAGAAGAGACCCAGTACTTC
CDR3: CASSLGLSGGEETQYF

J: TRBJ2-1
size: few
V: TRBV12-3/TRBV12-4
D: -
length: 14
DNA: TGTGCCAGCCGCTTCTCCGGACTGTCTAATGAGCAGTTCTTC
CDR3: CASRFSGLSNEQFF

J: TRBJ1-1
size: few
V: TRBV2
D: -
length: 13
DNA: TGTGCCAGCAGTGAGGAGGGGACCACTGAAGCTTTCTTT
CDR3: CASSEEGTTEAFF

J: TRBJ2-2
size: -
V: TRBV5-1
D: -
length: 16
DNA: TGCGCCAGCAGCCTAACGGGCGGGGTCAACACCGGGGAGCTGTTTTTT
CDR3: CASSLTGGVNTGELFF

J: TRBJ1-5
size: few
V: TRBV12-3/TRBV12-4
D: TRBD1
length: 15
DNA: TGTGCCAGCACCAAGACGGACAGGTGGAATCAGCCCCAGCATTTT
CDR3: CASTKTDRWNQPQHF

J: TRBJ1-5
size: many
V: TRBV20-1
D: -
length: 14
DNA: TGCAGTGCAAGGGCAGCGTATAGCAATCAGCCCCAGCATTTT
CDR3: CSARAAYSNQPQHF

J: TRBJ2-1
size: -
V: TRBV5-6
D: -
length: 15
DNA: TGTGCCGGCTCCCCCCCGGGACTGAGACTTTTCGGGCAGTTCTTC
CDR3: CAGSPPGLRLFGQFF

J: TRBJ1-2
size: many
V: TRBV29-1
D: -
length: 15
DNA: TGCAGCGTTGAAGGGACCGACCATATACACTATGGCTACACCTTC
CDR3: CSVEGTDHIHYGYTF

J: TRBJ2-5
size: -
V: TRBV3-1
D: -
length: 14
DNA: TGTGCCAGCAGCCGATTCAACGGGCAAGGGACCCAGTACTTC
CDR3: CASSRFNGQGTQYF

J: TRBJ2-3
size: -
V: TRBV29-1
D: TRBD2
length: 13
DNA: TGCAGCGTCCCCGGACCGGGGGGAGATACGCAGTATTTT
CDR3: CSVPGPGGDTQYF

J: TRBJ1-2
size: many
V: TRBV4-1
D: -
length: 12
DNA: TGCGCCAGCAGCTTACAGGGATGGGGCTACACCTTC
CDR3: CASSLQGWGYTF